The TCR beta chain described here comes from a study of blood T cells in healthy people across ages. The CDR3 covers 14 residues. In germline, CDR1 is MDHEN, CDR2 SYDVKM. The study drew donors from healthy Caucasian individuals in Russia aged about 6 to 100. The authors extracted at least 6 micrograms of total RNA per sample. Points on this clonotype: Its antigen is as yet unknown. An end of the junction does not agree with germline; a read error may underlie this.

Combining a sample-barcoded 5' primer with a J-beta primer mix, a second PCR ran for roughly 7 to 12 cycles. TCRdb reanalysed the 5' RACE reads using MiXCR and keeps one entry per CDR3 protein. The profile shows about 900,000 distinct CDR3 sequences, approximately 59% of them singletons. Study outcomes and limitations: Both naive CD4+ cell counts and diversity were greater in long-lived donors than in aged donors. Naive and antigen-experienced cells could not be conclusively compared, given unsorted PBMCs.

V gene TRBV28 combines with J gene TRBJ1-2, with D possibly matching TRBD1 (6 bases). Input material: blood. This TCR derives from a man aged 30 to 39 in good health. Here the CDR3 DNA reads TGTGCCAGCAGTGTAGGGGGTTCGGGCTATGGCAACACCTTC. It encodes CASSVGGSGYGNTF.